This T cell receptor beta chain is drawn from a study of T cell responses to AZD1222 COVID-19 vaccine. Findings of the study overall: Just a handful of AZD1222 recipients tested seropositive at baseline. Along spike, vaccine-associated CD4 TCRs were found throughout, with dominance at 160-218 and 743-854. Compared with day 0, the breadth and depth of the Spike-specific TCR repertoire rose significantly after two doses of AZD1222.

Repertoires were generated with immunoSEQ multiplex PCR, while TCRdb's copy carries only in-frame clones and drops some. Here the sample spans 40,000 to 60,000 clones, 80% to 90% being singletons. A word on this clone: What it binds is unknown.

The germline V and J ends were trimmed by 8 bases and 2 bases, with 7 bases remaining between them. This CDR3 has 12 amino acids. This specimen was peripheral blood, taken 28 days after the second AZD1222 dose. V is TRBV23-1 and J is TRBJ1-5; D not certain. TRBV23-1 is an open reading frame whose function is uncertain. The receptor's source is an adult who received the AZD1222 COVID-19 vaccine. DNA for the CDR3: TGCGCCAGCTGGATGCGCAATCAGCCCCAGCATTTT. Protein product: CASWMRNQPQHF.